This TCR beta chain came from a study of shared clonotypes between healthy human individuals. The method was immunoSEQ multiplex PCR; TCRdb's version includes in-frame clones alone and lacks a portion of them. The top ten clones hold 24% of a sample with about 680,000 clones, approximately 90% of them seen once. General study findings and limits: With a few donors compared, roughly 4.9% of naive CD4 clonotypes were shared.

The CDR3 is 14 residues long. The V gene's germline CDR1 is SEHNR and CDR2 FQNEAQ (reference sequence). V gave up 5 bases and J gave up 1 base, with 9 bases separating them. Terminally differentiated effector memory CD45RA+ cells were excluded by CCR7 positive selection of CD45RO-negative cells. About this clone itself: Its antigen is unidentified. Other DNA sequences in the sample encode the same CDR3.

V is TRBV7-9 and J is TRBJ2-1; D is unresolved. This sequence was found in a man aged 25-40 years in good health. Sequencing was done on a sample of naive CD8+ T cells sorted from blood. The CDR3 DNA reads TGTGCCAGCAGCCTACTCGGTTCCTACAATGAGCAGTTCTTC. Encoded protein: CASSLLGSYNEQFF.